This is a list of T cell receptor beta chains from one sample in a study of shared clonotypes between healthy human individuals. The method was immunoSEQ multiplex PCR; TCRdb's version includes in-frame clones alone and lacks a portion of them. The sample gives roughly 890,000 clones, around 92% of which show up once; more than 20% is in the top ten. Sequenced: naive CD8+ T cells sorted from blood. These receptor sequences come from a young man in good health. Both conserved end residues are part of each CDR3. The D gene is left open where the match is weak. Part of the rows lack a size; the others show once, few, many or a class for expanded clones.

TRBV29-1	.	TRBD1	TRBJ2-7	CSAWTGFFEQYF	TGCAGCGCCTGGACAGGGTTCTTCGAGCAGTACTTC
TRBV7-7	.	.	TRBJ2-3	CASSPEDTATDTQYF	TGTGCTAGCAGCCCCGAGGACACGGCGACAGATACGCAGTATTTT
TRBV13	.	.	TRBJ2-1	CASSLMGFEGDEQFF	TGTGCCAGCAGCCTAATGGGGTTCGAAGGGGATGAGCAGTTCTTC
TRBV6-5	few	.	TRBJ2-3	CASRKAGIKYF	TGTGCCAGCAGGAAAGCCGGGATCAAGTATTTT
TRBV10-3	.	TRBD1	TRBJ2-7	CALGQGTSYEQYF	TGTGCCCTGGGACAGGGGACATCCTACGAGCAGTACTTC
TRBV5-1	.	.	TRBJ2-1	CASSPVVSTNEQFF	TGCGCCAGCAGCCCGGTGGTGAGCACCAATGAGCAGTTCTTC
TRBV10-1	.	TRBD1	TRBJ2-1	CASSELSGTGSWNEQFF	TGCGCCAGCAGTGAGCTATCCGGGACAGGGTCTTGGAATGAGCAGTTCTTC
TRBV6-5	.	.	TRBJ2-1	CASSYSSRENEQFF	TGTGCCAGCAGTTACTCGAGTCGGGAAAATGAGCAGTTCTTC
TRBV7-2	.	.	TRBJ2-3	CASSEARGTDTQYF	TGTGCCAGCAGCGAGGCCAGAGGCACAGATACGCAGTATTTT
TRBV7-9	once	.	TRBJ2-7	CASSLGTRGSRNEQYF	TGTGCCAGCAGCCTGGGGACCCGGGGAAGTCGTAACGAGCAGTACTTC
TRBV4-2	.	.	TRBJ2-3	CASSVGTGTDTQYF	TGTGCCAGCAGCGTCGGGACCGGCACAGATACGCAGTATTTT
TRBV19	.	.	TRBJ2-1	CASSIGESSYNEQFF	TGTGCCAGTAGTATAGGAGAGAGCTCCTACAATGAGCAGTTCTTC
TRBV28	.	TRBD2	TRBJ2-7	CASSPLAGTTYEQYF	TGTGCCAGCAGTCCTTTAGCGGGAACCACCTACGAGCAGTACTTC
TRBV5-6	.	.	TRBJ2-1	CASSLVAGDYNEQFF	TGTGCCAGCAGCTTGGTCGCCGGGGACTACAATGAGCAGTTCTTC
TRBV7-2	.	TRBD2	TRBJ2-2	CASSELAGAVTGELFF	TGTGCCAGCAGCGAACTAGCGGGAGCTGTAACCGGGGAGCTGTTTTTT
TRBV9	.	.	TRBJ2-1	CASSAESSYNEQFF	TGTGCCAGCAGCGCAGAGAGCTCCTACAATGAGCAGTTCTTC
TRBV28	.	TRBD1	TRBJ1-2	CASSLPLTGSRGYTF	TGTGCCAGCAGTTTACCCCTGACAGGGTCGCGGGGCTACACCTTC
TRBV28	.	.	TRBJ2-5	CASSRTEVQETQYF	TGTGCCAGCAGCCGGACGGAAGTTCAAGAGACCCAGTACTTC
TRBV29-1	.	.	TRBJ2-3	CSVEVTGREDTQYF	TGCAGCGTTGAAGTAACAGGGAGGGAAGATACGCAGTATTTT
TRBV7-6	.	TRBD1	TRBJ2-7	CASSLGPGQGFNEQYF	TGTGCCAGCAGCTTAGGTCCGGGACAGGGGTTCAACGAGCAGTACTTC